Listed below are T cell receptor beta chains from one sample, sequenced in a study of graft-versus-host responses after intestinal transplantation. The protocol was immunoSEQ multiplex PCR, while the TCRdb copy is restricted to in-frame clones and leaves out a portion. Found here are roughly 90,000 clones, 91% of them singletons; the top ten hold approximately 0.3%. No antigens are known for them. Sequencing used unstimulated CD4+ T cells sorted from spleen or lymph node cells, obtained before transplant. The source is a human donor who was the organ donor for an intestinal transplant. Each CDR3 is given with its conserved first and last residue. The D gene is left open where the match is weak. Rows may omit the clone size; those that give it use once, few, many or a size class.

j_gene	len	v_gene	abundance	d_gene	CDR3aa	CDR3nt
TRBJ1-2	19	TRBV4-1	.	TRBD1	CASSQRVRGPIAVGYGYTF	TGCGCCAGCAGCCAACGGGTCAGGGGGCCTATCGCAGTAGGATATGGCTACACCTTC
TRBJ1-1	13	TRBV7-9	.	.	CASSLDGYTEAFF	TGTGCCAGCAGCTTAGACGGGTACACTGAAGCTTTCTTT
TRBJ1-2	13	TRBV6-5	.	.	CASSPRQAYGYTF	TGTGCCAGCAGCCCGAGACAGGCTTATGGCTACACCTTC
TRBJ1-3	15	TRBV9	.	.	CASSVGGSPGNTIYF	TGTGCCAGCAGCGTAGGGGGCAGCCCTGGAAACACCATATATTTT
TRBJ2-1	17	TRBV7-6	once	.	CASSLSGGVGSYNEQFF	TGTGCCAGCAGCTTATCGGGCGGGGTAGGCTCCTACAATGAGCAGTTCTTC
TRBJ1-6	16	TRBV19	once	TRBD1	CASRLNRGSYNSPLHF	TGTGCCAGTAGACTAAACAGGGGTTCCTATAATTCACCCCTCCACTTT
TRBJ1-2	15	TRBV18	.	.	CASSLGQQGNYGYTF	TGTGCCAGCTCACTAGGGCAACAGGGAAACTATGGCTACACCTTC
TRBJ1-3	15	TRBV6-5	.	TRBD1	CASTPLGQGGNTIYF	TGTGCCAGCACTCCGTTGGGACAGGGGGGAAACACCATATATTTT
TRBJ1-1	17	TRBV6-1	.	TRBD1	CASSETPGGIRNTEAFF	TGTGCCAGCAGTGAAACCCCAGGGGGGATCCGAAACACTGAAGCTTTCTTT
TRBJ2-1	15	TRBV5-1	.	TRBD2	CASSSLAALYNEQFF	TGCGCCAGCAGTTCCCTAGCGGCCCTTTACAATGAGCAGTTCTTC
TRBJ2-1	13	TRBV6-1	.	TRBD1	CASSQTGDHEQFF	TGTGCCAGCAGTCAAACAGGGGATCATGAGCAGTTCTTC
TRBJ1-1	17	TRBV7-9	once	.	CASSLIGGATLNTEAFF	TGTGCCAGCAGCCTCATTGGGGGCGCGACTCTAAACACTGAAGCTTTCTTT
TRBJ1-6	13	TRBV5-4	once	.	CATGPGLTSPLHF	TGTGCCACCGGGCCAGGGCTTACTTCACCCCTCCACTTT
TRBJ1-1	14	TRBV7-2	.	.	CASSLGQGGIEAFF	TGTGCCAGCAGCTTAGGGCAGGGTGGGATTGAAGCTTTCTTT
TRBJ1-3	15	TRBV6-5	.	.	CASSYLGHSGNTIYF	TGTGCCAGCAGTTACCTGGGACACTCTGGAAACACCATATATTTT
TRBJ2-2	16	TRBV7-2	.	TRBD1	CASSADRGSFTGELFF	TGTGCCAGCAGCGCGGACAGGGGTAGTTTTACCGGGGAGCTGTTTTTT
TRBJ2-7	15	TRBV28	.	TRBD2	CASSPGTSMVYEQYF	TGTGCCAGCAGTCCCGGGACTAGCATGGTCTACGAGCAGTACTTC
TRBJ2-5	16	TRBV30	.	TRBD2	CAWRTGTSGAKETQYF	TGTGCCTGGAGGACCGGGACTAGCGGGGCAAAGGAGACCCAGTACTTC
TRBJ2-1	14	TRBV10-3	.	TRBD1	CATRLTGAYNEQFF	TGTGCCACCAGACTGACAGGGGCCTACAATGAGCAGTTCTTC
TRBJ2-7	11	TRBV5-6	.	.	CASSFNYEQYF	TGTGCCAGCAGCTTTAACTACGAGCAGTACTTC